This entry describes one T cell receptor (beta chain). The sample comes from a study of blood T cells in healthy people across ages. The CDR3 covers 17 residues. Germline CDR1 reads DFQATT; CDR2 reads SNEGSKA (reference sequence). With 6 bases removed from V and 1 base from J, the gap between germline ends came to 24 bases. PCR was performed a second time for about 7 to 11 cycles using a sample-barcoded 5' primer and a J-beta primer mix. TCRdb recomputed calls from the 5' RACE reads with MiXCR, one row per CDR3 protein. The sample consists of around 820,000 distinct CDR3 sequences, 25% of them appearing once. Separately, the same data were catalogued under a study of T cells of mothers and their children. That report adds: Researchers report slightly higher, though non-significant, overlap in related mother-child pairs than in unrelated pairs. No T cell clones of persistent microchimeric origin were detected.

V gene TRBV20-1 combines with J gene TRBJ2-5; D possibly corresponds to TRBD1 (6 bases). The sequencing sample was made of blood. The clonotype was recovered from a boy under 18 in good health. Here the CDR3 reads CSALISYPRDIQETQYF. CDR3 coding DNA: TGCAGTGCCTTGATATCCTATCCTCGGGACATCCAAGAGACCCAGTACTTC.